This T cell receptor beta chain was sequenced in a study of cytomegalovirus exposure and HLA in healthy donors. The primer mix had 60 Vbeta and 13 Jbeta primers. Sequenced by immunoSEQ multiplex PCR; TCRdb stores in-frame clones only, minus some. The data include about 79,000 clones; the top ten clones carry about 4.6%. Material for sequencing was PBMCs. The source is a man aged 25-40 years in good health and CMV-seronegative.

The CDR3, as DNA: TGTGCCAGCAGTGGGACAGCCCTAGCCAAAAACATTCAGTACTTC. This codes for CASSGTALAKNIQYF. The chain employs TRBV5-6 and TRBJ2-4, with 7 bases fitting TRBD1. The CDR3 contains 15 residues. After removal of 5 bases from V and 0 bases from J, the junction contained 5 bases not matched to a gene. Germline V gives CDR1 SGHDT, CDR2 YYEEEE.